The 30 T cell receptor beta chains below all came from one sample that was sequenced in a study of T cell responses to AZD1222 COVID-19 vaccine. Some clones are missing from TCRdb's copy, which holds only in-frame ones; the method was immunoSEQ multiplex PCR. Of 95,000 to 100,000 clones in the sample, 90% were seen once. The source material was peripheral blood, sampled on day 0 of AZD1222 vaccination. These receptors all stem from an adult in good health.

The J gene is TRBJ1-2, the V gene TRBV5-4; D may be TRBD1 (6 bases). Trimming stripped 4 bases from V and 4 bases from J, with 17 bases between. Germline V CDR1 and CDR2: SGHNT, YYREEE (reference sequence). The CDR3 extends over 15 amino acids. CDR3 sequence: CASSPRTASGYGYTF. CDR3 coding DNA: TGTGCCAGCAGCCCTCGGACAGCCTCGGGCTATGGCTACACCTTC.

The J gene is TRBJ2-1, the V gene TRBV4-3; 13 bases match TRBD2. Germline V gene data show CDR1 as LGHNA and CDR2 as YSLEER. Losses at the gene ends were 1 base for V and 6 bases for J; bases not matched to a gene: 0. The CDR3 loop spans 15 amino acids. DNA of the CDR3: TGCGCCAGCAGCCAAGGACTAGCGGGAGGCAATGAGCAGTTCTTC. The encoded protein is CASSQGLAGGNEQFF.

The chain combines TRBV19 with TRBJ1-1, with 8 bases aligning to TRBD1. The length of the CDR3 is 13 residues. Germline V gives CDR1 LNHDA, CDR2 SQIVND (reference sequence). Trimming took 9 bases from V and 6 from J; bases not matched to a gene: 9. The CDR3 DNA follows: TGTGCCAGCATAACCCAGGGGGCCTCTGAAGCTTTCTTT. Translating gives CASITQGASEAFF.

The chain recombines TRBV2 with TRBJ2-7; TRBD1 aligns across 7 bases. Germline CDR1 and CDR2: SNHLY and FYNNEI. V was clipped by 6 bases and J by 2 bases; unmatched bases: 4. The CDR3 totals 13 residues. The CDR3, as DNA: TGTGCCAGCAGGTGGGACAGTCCCTACGAGCAGTACTTC. It codes for CASRWDSPYEQYF.

This clone was detected a few times. The chain employs TRBV5-1 and TRBJ2-7, with 11 positions matching TRBD2. V was pared by 4 bases and J by 2 bases, with 8 bases of the junction left unmatched. Germline V gives CDR1 SGHRS, CDR2 YFSETQ. The CDR3 has 16 residues. DNA of the CDR3: TGCGCCAGCAGCCCCCGAACTAGCGGGGGTACCTACGAGCAGTACTTC. Its translation is CASSPRTSGGTYEQYF.

This clone was detected only a few times. The CDR3 coding sequence is TGCAGCGTTCACAAAATGGAGGGAATCCCCGGGGAGCTGTTTTTT. It is translated as CSVHKMEGIPGELFF. The V call is TRBV29-1, the J call TRBJ2-2; D is possibly TRBD2 (6 bases). CDR1 is SQVTM, CDR2 ANQGSEA, per germline. The V and J ends lost 5 bases and 6 bases respectively, with 19 bases between them. The CDR3 sequence is 15 residues long.

The chain has TRBV4-3 and TRBJ1-4, with a weak D call TRBD1 (6 bases). V was shortened by 3 bases and J by 1 base, with 12 bases between the two germline ends. The CDR3 consists of 16 residues. CDR1 is LGHNA, CDR2 YSLEER, per germline. DNA for the CDR3: TGCGCCAGCAGCCACCTAGGGGGTGGAACTAATGAAAAACTGTTTTTT. The encoded protein is CASSHLGGGTNEKLFF.

The CDR3 protein is CATEAGEESEQYF. Written as DNA, the CDR3 is TGTGCCACCGAAGCGGGAGAGGAGAGCGAGCAGTACTTC. This chain uses TRBV10-3 with TRBJ2-7; 8 bases map to TRBD2. The CDR3 is 13 amino acids. Per the germline V gene, CDR1 is ENHRY and CDR2 is SYGVKD. Trimming at V came to 10 bases and at J to 6 bases, leaving 11 bases not matched to a gene.

The V call is TRBV28, the J call TRBJ2-1; TRBD2 matches 9 bases. Germline trimming cut 5 bases from V and 6 bases from J; bases unmatched to any gene: 14. The germline V gene encodes CDR1 MDHEN and CDR2 SYDVKM. This CDR3 has 17 amino acids. The CDR3 DNA reads TGTGCCAGCAGTATCATAGCGGGGGCGGGCGATATCAATGAGCAGTTCTTC. It codes for CASSIIAGAGDINEQFF.

This clone was seen a few times. The genes are TRBV24-1 and TRBJ2-4; 7 bases line up with TRBD1. Germline lookup yields CDR1 KGHDR and CDR2 SFDVKD. V gave up 3 bases and J gave up 6 bases; unmatched junction bases: 7. This CDR3 comprises 15 residues. CDR3 bases: TGTGCCACCAGTGATGCCACAGGGGATGCAAACATTCAGTACTTC. As protein: CATSDATGDANIQYF.

The chain joins TRBV5-1 to TRBJ1-1; D unresolved. This CDR3 has 14 residues. Trimming shortened V by 0 bases and J by 0 bases, and 6 bases separated the two germline ends. CDR1 and CDR2 from the germline V gene are SGHRS and YFSETQ. The CDR3 protein is CASSLGELNTEAFF. CDR3 in DNA: TGCGCCAGCAGCTTGGGAGAGTTGAACACTGAAGCTTTCTTT.

This chain connects TRBV28 to TRBJ2-7; D might be TRBD1 (5 bases). CDR3 size: 13 residues. The V and J ends lost 8 bases and 5 bases respectively, with 16 bases between them. The germline V gene encodes CDR1 MDHEN and CDR2 SYDVKM. CDR3 region: CASCLQVSHEQYF. DNA for the CDR3: TGTGCCAGCTGCCTACAGGTTTCCCACGAGCAGTACTTC.

The chain recombines TRBV5-4 with TRBJ2-3; 10 bases agree with TRBD2. The germline gives CDR1 SGHNT, CDR2 YYREEE (reference sequence). The CDR3 runs 16 residues. With 0 bases clipped from V and 1 base from J, the junction kept 2 bases outside the gene matches. CDR3 sequence reads: CASSLGLAGGTDTQYF. For the CDR3, the DNA is TGTGCCAGCAGCTTGGGTCTAGCGGGAGGCACAGATACGCAGTATTTT.

The chain combines TRBV28 with TRBJ1-5, with a tentative D call TRBD1 (6 bases). Germline CDR1 MDHEN, CDR2 SYDVKM. V was cut by 7 bases and J by 1 base, with 11 bases left in between. This CDR3 has 14 amino acids. The CDR3 loop reads CASMGQLSNQPQHF. The CDR3, as DNA: TGTGCCAGCATGGGACAACTAAGCAATCAGCCCCAGCATTTT.

This sequence joins TRBV6-2 or TRBV6-3 and TRBJ2-7; D unclear. Trimming left V 2 bases short and J 1 base short, with 9 bases between. In germline, CDR1 is MNHEY, CDR2 SVGEGT. CDR3 length equals 14 residues. The CDR3 bases are TGTGCCAGCAGTTACCCGCAGGTATCCTACGAGCAGTACTTC. It translates to CASSYPQVSYEQYF.

Concerning this clone itself: The same CDR3 is also encoded by other DNA sequences in this sample. The V and J genes are TRBV7-9 and TRBJ2-2, with 7 bases aligning to TRBD2. This CDR3 region has 15 residues. V dropped 0 bases and J dropped 4; count of bases not matched to a gene: 2. Germline V CDR1 and CDR2: SEHNR, FQNEAQ (reference sequence). The CDR3 region is CASSLAGGPTGELFF. DNA for the CDR3: TGTGCCAGCAGCTTAGCGGGAGGGCCCACCGGGGAGCTGTTTTTT.

This clone showed up just once. The chain joins TRBV18 to TRBJ1-2; no clear D gene. This CDR3 region has 13 residues. V gave up 3 bases and J gave up 7 bases, with 12 bases separating them. Germline loops: CDR1 KGHSH, CDR2 LQKENI. CDR3 residues: CASSPGEVAGYTF. The CDR3 DNA sequence: TGTGCCAGCTCACCCGGAGAGGTAGCTGGCTACACCTTC.

The chain employs TRBV5-5 and TRBJ2-7; D gene uncertain. In germline, CDR1 is SGHKS, CDR2 YYEKEE (reference sequence). The CDR3 is 15 amino acids. Trimming shortened V by 4 bases and J by 7 bases, and 21 bases separated the two germline ends. This CDR3 is CASSISSYWPPEQYF. DNA for the CDR3: TGTGCCAGCAGCATATCTTCTTATTGGCCCCCAGAGCAGTACTTC. The variable domain in full, with the rest retrieved from reference TRBV5-5 and TRBJ2-7, is DAGVTQSPTHLIKTRGQQVTLRCSPISGHKSVSWYQQVLGQGPQFIFQYYEKEERGRGNFPDRFSARQFPNYSSELNVNALLLGDSALYLCASSISSYWPPEQYFGPGTRLTVT.

V and J are TRBV9 and TRBJ2-1, with TRBD1 identical over 9 bases. The germline CDR1 and CDR2 sequences are SGDLS and YYNGEE. This CDR3 is built from 14 residues. V lost 3 bases to trimming and J lost 7 bases; unmatched junction nucleotides: 5. CDR3 sequence: CASSDGQGRNEQFF. Here the CDR3 DNA reads TGTGCCAGCAGCGACGGACAGGGGAGAAATGAGCAGTTCTTC.

The chain links TRBV5-1 to TRBJ2-2; 11 positions match TRBD1. Germline lookup yields CDR1 SGHRS and CDR2 YFSETQ. V lost 5 bases and J lost 5; bases outside the gene matches: 2. The CDR3 contains 14 residues. In DNA form, the CDR3 reads TGCGCCAGCAGATGGGACAGGGGGACCGGGGAGCTGTTTTTT. Protein sequence: CASRWDRGTGELFF. Combining the CDR3 with reference TRBV5-1 and TRBJ2-2 gives the whole variable domain KAGVTQTPRYLIKTRGQQVTLSCSPISGHRSVSWYQQTPGQGLQFLFEYFSETQRNKGNFPGRFSGRQFSNSRSEMNVSTLELGDSALYLCASRWDRGTGELFFGEGSRLTVL.

V is TRBV27 and J is TRBJ2-1; 8 bases are a match to TRBD2. The CDR3 is 15 amino acids. V shed 5 bases, J shed 8 bases, and the junction held 11 bases outside the gene matches. CDR1 and CDR2 from the germline V gene are MNHEY and SMNVEV (reference sequence). The CDR3 region is CASSPPTSVGDEQFF. The CDR3 region has the DNA TGTGCCAGCAGTCCACCGACTAGCGTGGGGGATGAGCAGTTCTTC.

The CDR3 DNA is TGTGCTAGTGGTTGGGGCGCCTCGGATACGCAGTATTTT. Its translation is CASGWGASDTQYF. The rearrangement links TRBV12-5 to TRBJ2-3; possible D gene TRBD1, 5 bases. The V gene's germline CDR1 is LGHNT and CDR2 FRNRAP. The CDR3 runs to 13 residues. The germline V and J ends were trimmed by 4 bases and 6 bases, with 11 bases remaining between them.

The chain uses TRBV9 and TRBJ2-6; tentative D call: TRBD2 (7 bases). Germline V gene data show CDR1 as SGDLS and CDR2 as YYNGEE. This CDR3 contains 13 residues. Trimming took off 4 bases at V and 19 bases at J, with 21 bases between the two ends. Here the CDR3 reads CASSFTGSGASTF. The CDR3 nucleotides are TGTGCCAGCAGCTTTACAGGGAGCGGGGCCTCCACTTTC.

This chain joins TRBV24-1 and TRBJ2-3, with D uncertain. Germline CDR1 and CDR2: KGHDR and SFDVKD. CDR3 length: 14 amino acids. Between the trimmed V and J ends, which lost 3 bases and 2 bases, there was a span of 8 bases. The DNA of the CDR3 is TGTGCCACCAGTGATGTCGTGGCCACAGATACGCAGTATTTT. Translation gives CATSDVVATDTQYF.

The CDR3 sequence: CASSMGAPLDTGELFF. Here the CDR3 DNA reads TGTGCCAGTAGTATGGGAGCGCCTCTGGACACCGGGGAGCTGTTTTTT. The chain links TRBV19 to TRBJ2-2; D might be TRBD2 (5 bases). Germline V lookup: CDR1 LNHDA, CDR2 SQIVND (reference sequence). Trimming left V 3 bases short and J 3 bases short, with 14 bases between. This CDR3 is 16 amino acids long.

V gene TRBV29-1 combines with J gene TRBJ2-3; 8 bases fit TRBD2. From germline, CDR1 is SQVTM and CDR2 ANQGSEA. The J segment lost 0 bases and the V segment lost 3 bases, leaving 5 bases of the junction unmatched. The CDR3 runs to 15 residues. CDR3 bases: TGCAGCGTTGATTTAAGCGGGAGAAGCACAGATACGCAGTATTTT. Protein sequence: CSVDLSGRSTDTQYF.

This chain uses TRBV11-2 with TRBJ2-6; possibly TRBD1 for D (5 bases). Per germline, CDR1 SGHAT and CDR2 FQNNGV. The CDR3 spans 17 residues. V was cut by 5 bases and J by 4 bases, with 18 bases left in between. CDR3 region: CASSLLRGRKGANVLTF. The CDR3 DNA follows: TGTGCCAGCAGCCTACTAAGGGGCCGCAAAGGGGCCAACGTCCTGACTTTC.

The chain carries TRBV18 and TRBJ1-6; 10 positions agree with TRBD1. V dropped 8 bases and J dropped 5; count of bases not matched to a gene: 9. There are 16 residues in the CDR3. Germline CDR1 is KGHSH and CDR2 is LQKENI. The CDR3 protein is CASANRGTGDNSPLHF. The DNA for the CDR3 is TGTGCCAGCGCAAACCGAGGGACAGGGGATAATTCACCCCTCCACTTT.

This clone was seen only once. The chain employs TRBV11-2 and TRBJ2-3; D remains unclear. There are 15 residues in the CDR3. V lost 2 bases and J 3 bases, leaving 12 bases between the germline ends. Looked up from germline, CDR1 is SGHAT and CDR2 is FQNNGV. DNA of the CDR3: TGTGCCAGCAGCTTACGCCGAACCCGGACAGATACGCAGTATTTT. Translating gives CASSLRRTRTDTQYF.

V gene TRBV5-4 combines with J gene TRBJ2-7, with TRBD2 matching 9 bases. The CDR3 extends over 14 amino acids. From germline, CDR1 is SGHNT and CDR2 YYREEE (reference sequence). The trim removed 4 bases at V and 3 bases at J, leaving 5 bases unmatched. The chain's CDR3 is CASSKGTSNYEQYF. In DNA, the CDR3 is TGTGCCAGCAGCAAAGGGACTAGCAACTACGAGCAGTACTTC.